The T cell receptor beta chain described here comes from a study of blood T cell repertoires in COVID-19. About the study: The United States, Italy and Spain provided the acute and convalescent COVID-19 samples. T cells, B-cell-depleted T cells, or PBMCs supplied cDNA or gDNA.

The germline CDR1 and CDR2 sequences are SGDLS and YYNGEE. The V end was cut by 0 bases, the J end by 4 bases, with 14 bases between. This CDR3 region has 16 residues. Method: immunoSEQ multiplex PCR; TCRdb's copy keeps in-frame clones and lacks some. The table includes over 100,000 clones, around 84% detected once. Sequenced material: peripheral blood. This sequence originates from a woman of 80 years or more with active or convalescent COVID-19. This sequence joins TRBV9 and TRBJ2-1, with D maybe TRBD2 (6 bases). Written as DNA, the CDR3 is TGTGCCAGCAGCGTAGTGGGCCGTGGGGGGTACAATGAGCAGTTCTTC. It is translated as CASSVVGRGGYNEQFF.